Here is one T cell receptor beta chain with its context. The junction shows a germline mismatch at one end, possibly a read error. This sample stems from a study of blood T cell repertoires in COVID-19. Study summary: There were acute and convalescent COVID-19 samples, and they came from the United States, Italy and Spain. The cDNA or gDNA used as material had been derived from T cells, B-cell-depleted T cells, or PBMCs.

Assay used: immunoSEQ multiplex PCR; TCRdb lists only in-frame clones, some missing. The table records 150,000 to 180,000 clones, about 80% of them present only once. The TCR sequence derives from a man in his 60s with acute or convalescent COVID-19. Sample: peripheral blood.

The CDR3 DNA follows: TGTGCTAGCAGCCCCCTCCTGGGGGGAGGGAGCACTGAAGCTTTCTTT. Protein: CASSPLLGGGSTEAFF. The V call is TRBV7-7, the J call TRBJ1-1; D is perhaps TRBD1 (5 bases). There are 16 residues in the CDR3. Germline V gives CDR1 SSHAT, CDR2 FNYEAQ (reference sequence).